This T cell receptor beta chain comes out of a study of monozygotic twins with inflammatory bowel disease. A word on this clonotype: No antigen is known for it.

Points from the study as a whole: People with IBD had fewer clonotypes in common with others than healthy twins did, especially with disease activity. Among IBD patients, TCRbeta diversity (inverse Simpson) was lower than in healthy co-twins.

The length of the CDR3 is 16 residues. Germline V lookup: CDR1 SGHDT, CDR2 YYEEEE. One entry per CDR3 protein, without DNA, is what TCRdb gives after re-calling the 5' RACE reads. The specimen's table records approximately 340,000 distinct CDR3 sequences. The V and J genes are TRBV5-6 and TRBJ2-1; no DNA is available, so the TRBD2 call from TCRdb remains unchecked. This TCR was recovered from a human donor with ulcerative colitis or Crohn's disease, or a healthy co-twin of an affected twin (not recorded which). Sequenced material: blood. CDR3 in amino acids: CASSLMLAGPYNEQFF.